One sample yielded the 21 T cell receptor beta chains listed below, sequenced in a study of T cell responses to AZD1222 COVID-19 vaccine (TCRdb year 2021). Explained via the paper, the time point label denotes: baseline before first vaccination. The library was made by the immunoSEQ multiplex PCR assay. TCRdb limited this immuneACCESS table to in-frame rearrangements with V and J called. A share of clones is missing; checked studies link under half to unresolved V genes, and the rest is unexplained. The sample table lists about 160,000 clones, roughly 90% of them with a count of one. The ten largest clones take up around 5.9% of the sample. Specimen: peripheral blood, collected on day 0 of AZD1222 vaccination. These receptor sequences come from an adult in good health.

The chain employs TRBV5-1 and TRBJ2-7, with 9 positions matching TRBD1. The CDR3 loop spans 15 amino acids. J was trimmed by 6 bases and V by 0 bases; bases with no gene match: 7. CDR1 is SGHRS, CDR2 YFSETQ, per germline. The CDR3 DNA follows: TGCGCCAGCAGCTTGGCTGGGACAGGGACGTTCGAGCAGTACTTC. Protein sequence: CASSLAGTGTFEQYF.

V is TRBV28 and J is TRBJ2-3, with D possibly being TRBD2 (5 bases). CDR3 length equals 15 residues. Trimming took 4 bases from V and 0 from J, leaving 11 bases between them. Germline V gene data show CDR1 as MDHEN and CDR2 as SYDVKM. The CDR3 DNA reads TGTGCCAGCAGTTCCGGCAGGACTAGCACAGATACGCAGTATTTT. It codes for CASSSGRTSTDTQYF.

CDR3 sequence: CAWSVGWGFTEAFF. The CDR3 coding sequence is TGTGCCTGGAGTGTAGGTTGGGGATTCACTGAAGCTTTCTTT. The chain carries TRBV30 and TRBJ1-1; D is uncertain. This CDR3 has 14 residues. V lost 0 bases and J 4 bases, leaving 12 bases between the germline ends. From germline, CDR1 is GTSNPN and CDR2 SVGIG (reference sequence).

The chain carries TRBV19 and TRBJ1-2; D unclear. CDR1 LNHDA and CDR2 SQIVND come from the germline V gene (reference sequence). There are 15 residues in the CDR3. V gave up 3 bases and J gave up 4 bases, with 15 bases separating them. Written as DNA, the CDR3 is TGTGCCAGTAGTATCATCCCCGGTGAATCCTATGGCTACACCTTC. Its protein is CASSIIPGESYGYTF.

This sequence joins TRBV2 and TRBJ2-5; 10 bases are a match to TRBD1. Unmatched junction bases numbered 10, after V lost 8 bases and J lost 4 bases. The length of the CDR3 is 15 residues. Germline lookup yields CDR1 SNHLY and CDR2 FYNNEI. CDR3 sequence: CASPKGGQGVETQYF. Here the CDR3 DNA reads TGTGCCAGCCCTAAGGGAGGACAGGGGGTAGAGACCCAGTACTTC.

This clone was recorded a few times. The chain uses TRBV6-2 or TRBV6-3 and TRBJ2-1, with no clear D. Germline assignment: CDR1 MNHEY and CDR2 SVGEGT. V was cut by 2 bases and J by 10 bases, with 6 bases left in between. This CDR3 is built from 11 residues. CDR3 residues: CASSYGWEQFF. Written as DNA, the CDR3 is TGTGCCAGCAGTTACGGGTGGGAGCAGTTCTTC.

V usage is TRBV19 and J usage is TRBJ2-1; D gene uncertain. V lost 1 base and J lost 4, with 5 bases in between. The CDR3 contains 13 residues. Per germline, CDR1 LNHDA and CDR2 SQIVND (reference sequence). In DNA form, the CDR3 reads TGTGCCAGTAGTATAGGGGGTTACAATGAGCAGTTCTTC. Its protein is CASSIGGYNEQFF.

The CDR3 DNA sequence: TGTGCCAGCAGCGCGGGACTAGAAGAGACCCAGTACTTC. This sequence encodes CASSAGLEETQYF. The chain couples TRBV13 to TRBJ2-5, with 8 bases identical to TRBD2. V lost 5 bases, J lost 3 bases, and 2 bases stayed unmatched. Germline values: CDR1 PRHDT, CDR2 FYEKMQ (reference sequence). This CDR3 contains 13 residues.

The chain has TRBV7-2 and TRBJ1-2, with D uncertain. This CDR3 is built from 14 residues. Trimming left V 6 bases short and J 0 bases short, with 11 bases between. CDR1 and CDR2 (germline): SGHTA, FQGNSA. The CDR3 loop is CASSKGGANYGYTF. The CDR3 bases are TGTGCCAGCAGTAAAGGTGGGGCTAACTATGGCTACACCTTC. The full variable domain, completed using reference TRBV7-2 and TRBJ1-2, is GAGVSQSPSNKVTEKGKDVELRCDPISGHTALYWYRQSLGQGLEFLIYFQGNSAPDKSGLPSDRFSAERTGGSVSTLTIQRTQQEDSAVYLCASSKGGANYGYTFGSGTRLTVV.

Written as DNA, the CDR3 is TGTGCCAGTAGTACCCAACCCCCGGGACACGGCGGGGGCTACACCTTC. It yields the protein CASSTQPPGHGGGYTF. This rearrangement joins TRBV19 to TRBJ1-2, with D tentatively TRBD1 (6 bases). In germline, CDR1 is LNHDA, CDR2 SQIVND (reference sequence). The CDR3 loop spans 16 amino acids. The V and J ends lost 4 bases and 8 bases respectively, with 23 bases between them. Complete variable domain (other parts from reference TRBV19 and TRBJ1-2): DGGITQSPKYLFRKEGQNVTLSCEQNLNHDAMYWYRQDPGQGLRLIYYSQIVNDFQKGDIAEGYSVSREKKESFPLTVTSAQKNPTAFYLCASSTQPPGHGGGYTFGSGTRLTVV.

The rearrangement joins TRBV6-5 to TRBJ1-1; D is ambiguous. Trimming cost V 6 bases and J 4 bases, with 15 bases left between them. Per germline, CDR1 MNHEY and CDR2 SVGAGI. This CDR3 is 14 amino acids long. CDR3 in amino acids: CASRTGRGTTEAFF. The CDR3 region has the DNA TGTGCCAGCAGAACCGGGCGCGGTACCACTGAAGCTTTCTTT.

V gene TRBV5-1 combines with J gene TRBJ1-3; D unclear. The CDR3 consists of 14 residues. The germline gives CDR1 SGHRS, CDR2 YFSETQ. V dropped 4 bases and J dropped 3 bases, with 11 bases sitting between them. As DNA, the CDR3 is TGCGCCAGCAGCCCGGGGAGCGGTGGAAACACCATATATTTT. Its protein is CASSPGSGGNTIYF.

This sequence joins TRBV7-9 and TRBJ1-6; D is perhaps TRBD1 (6 bases). The germline gives CDR1 SEHNR, CDR2 FQNEAQ (reference sequence). The CDR3 is 17 amino acids. With 5 bases removed from V and 5 bases from J, the gap between germline ends came to 19 bases. CDR3 sequence (DNA): TGTGCCAGCAGCCGCTCGCAGGGGTTGACCGATAATTCACCCCTCCACTTT. Protein: CASSRSQGLTDNSPLHF.

The V gene is TRBV18, the J gene TRBJ1-1, with D perhaps TRBD1 (5 bases). V was trimmed by 3 bases and J by 1 base, leaving 9 bases between them. Germline V gives CDR1 KGHSH, CDR2 LQKENI. This CDR3 contains 14 residues. CDR3 amino acids: CASSPSQENTEAFF. CDR3 sequence (DNA): TGTGCCAGCTCACCTTCACAGGAGAACACTGAAGCTTTCTTT.

In the case of this clone: Germline and junction disagree at one end, which may indicate a read error. The chain uses TRBV6-5 and TRBJ1-5, with D hard to call. The CDR3 runs 12 residues. The germline V gene encodes CDR1 MNHEY and CDR2 SVGAGI. CDR3 nucleotides: TGCGGCGGTGGGTGGGGAAATCAGCCCCAGCATTTT. Translation gives CGGGWGNQPQHF.

The chain joins TRBV5-1 to TRBJ2-5; weak D call: TRBD2 (5 bases). The CDR3 is made up of 12 amino acids. V was trimmed by 5 bases and J by 5 bases, leaving 10 bases between them. The V gene's germline CDR1 is SGHRS and CDR2 YFSETQ. The CDR3 region has the DNA TGCGCCAGCAGACGTGGGGAGGAGACCCAGTACTTC. It translates to CASRRGEETQYF.

This clone appeared once. The J gene is TRBJ2-5, the V gene TRBV4-3, with D perhaps TRBD2 (6 bases). This CDR3 is 15 amino acids long. Germline CDR1 is LGHNA and CDR2 is YSLEER. Trimming took off 4 bases at V and 4 bases at J, with 16 bases between the two ends. The CDR3 nucleotides read TGCGCCAGCAGCCCTAAAACCGGGAGTCGAGAGACCCAGTACTTC. Its protein is CASSPKTGSRETQYF.

The genes are TRBV19 and TRBJ1-1, with a weak D call TRBD1 (6 bases). V was shortened by 5 bases and J by 0 bases, with 13 bases between the two germline ends. CDR3 size: 15 residues. CDR1 is LNHDA and CDR2 is SQIVND in the germline V gene (reference sequence). CDR3 protein: CASSPRQVVNTEAFF. The CDR3 DNA sequence: TGTGCCAGTAGTCCTCGACAGGTCGTGAACACTGAAGCTTTCTTT.

This clone occurred many times. The chain combines TRBV6-4 with TRBJ2-3, with D perhaps matching TRBD2 (5 bases). This CDR3 has 15 residues. Germline loops: CDR1 MRHNA, CDR2 SNTAGT. The germline V and J ends were trimmed by 0 bases and 0 bases, with 7 bases remaining between them. In DNA form, the CDR3 reads TGTGCCAGCAGTGACTCGACGGGGAGCACAGATACGCAGTATTTT. Residues: CASSDSTGSTDTQYF.

The chain couples TRBV5-1 to TRBJ2-2; 9 bases fit TRBD1. The V and J ends lost 4 bases and 3 bases, in that order; junction bases with no gene match: 1. Germline CDR1 is SGHRS and CDR2 is YFSETQ. The CDR3 is 14 residues long. The DNA for the CDR3 is TGCGCCAGCAGCAGGACAGGGGACACCGGGGAGCTGTTTTTT. As protein: CASSRTGDTGELFF.

The chain employs TRBV2 and TRBJ2-2; 9 bases are shared with TRBD2. The CDR3 length is 16 residues. Germline V gives CDR1 SNHLY, CDR2 FYNNEI. V gave up 2 bases and J gave up 2 bases; unmatched junction bases: 3. The CDR3: CASSEPSGENTGELFF. In DNA, the CDR3 is TGTGCCAGCAGTGAACCTAGCGGGGAAAACACCGGGGAGCTGTTTTTT.